Listed below are T cell receptor beta chains from one sample, sequenced in a study of blood T cell repertoires in COVID-19. Sequencing used immunoSEQ multiplex PCR; TCRdb keeps in-frame clones, though not all of them. The sample yields fewer than 140,000 clones, roughly 80% seen once. Source material: peripheral blood. All receptors derive from a woman aged 55-75 years with acute or convalescent COVID-19. The CDR3 runs from the conserved cysteine through the conserved F or W. A D gene is named only where the DNA matches it firmly.

CASRPGTGDRAGGYTF	TRBD1	TRBV7-8	TRBJ1-2	16
CASRPGGFAIQETQYF	TRBD2	TRBV19	TRBJ2-5	16
CASSYSGQVEKLFF	TRBD1	TRBV6-5	TRBJ1-4	14
CASSLALAGSTDTQYF	TRBD2	TRBV7-9	TRBJ2-3	16
CASSRGASGTTDTQYF	TRBD2	TRBV5-1	TRBJ2-3	16
CAIADRGYSGNTIYF	TRBD1	TRBV10-3	TRBJ1-3	15
CASSFLGTGQETQYF	TRBD1	TRBV3-1/TRBV3-2	TRBJ2-5	15
CASSSGQGGTNTEAFF	TRBD1	TRBV7-9	TRBJ1-1	16
CASSLGAGNNQPQHF	.	TRBV7-2	TRBJ1-5	15
CASSLHGAYEQYF	.	TRBV5-8	TRBJ2-7	13
CASSLFGGPQPQHF	.	TRBV27	TRBJ1-5	14
CASSQLVVAGGQETQYF	TRBD2	TRBV11-2	TRBJ2-5	17
CATLRTGWDGYTF	TRBD1	TRBV19	TRBJ1-2	13
CASSQTTSGSSLRNEQFF	TRBD2	TRBV3-1/TRBV3-2	TRBJ2-1	18
CASSRDRGTDTQYF	TRBD1	TRBV7-2	TRBJ2-3	14
CASSGQGADQPQHF	TRBD1	TRBV2	TRBJ1-5	14
CASSEAWTGDYGYTF	TRBD1	TRBV6-1	TRBJ1-2	15
CASSWDRGREAFF	TRBD1	TRBV7-2	TRBJ1-1	13
CASSRQVRSPLHF	.	TRBV12-3/TRBV12-4	TRBJ1-6	13
CASSQGPYNSPLHF	.	TRBV3-1/TRBV3-2	TRBJ1-6	14
CASSIADRLHF	.	TRBV19	TRBJ1-5	11
CSALRVGQGMYF	TRBD1	TRBV29-1	TRBJ2-7	12
CASSRMTGNAEAFF	TRBD1	TRBV6-5	TRBJ1-1	14
CASSPNWEFGALHF	.	TRBV6-5	TRBJ1-6	14
CASMPRGQNYGYTF	TRBD1	TRBV6-5	TRBJ1-2	14
CASSLTGGSAYNEQFF	.	TRBV7-3	TRBJ2-1	16
CASSESQGADETQYF	TRBD1	TRBV2	TRBJ2-5	15